The TCR beta chain under discussion was sequenced for a study of neurological immune-mediated disorders (dated by TCRdb to between 2018 and 2020). Regarding the study in general: Among the roughly 34 multiple sclerosis patients, relapsing-remitting MS accounted for about 31 and secondary progressive MS accounted for 3. The approximately 96 TCR-beta libraries covered PBMC samples along with longitudinal samples, technical triplicates, and paired sorted CD4+ and CD8+ T-cell subsets. Of the approximately 70 subjects in the cohort, some 15 were HAM/TSP patients, 34 were multiple sclerosis patients, and about 20 were healthy controls. Peripheral blood TCR-beta repertoires from HTLV-I-associated myelopathy (HAM/TSP) patients, multiple sclerosis patients and healthy controls were compared by UMI-based sequencing. Summary of the overall study and its limitations: TCR clonal expansion was greatest in HAM/TSP patients and smallest in MS patients, who ranked below even healthy controls. No clinical or MRI features were associated with the MS cluster, and the authors said that larger cohorts are needed. Repertoires from 18 of 34 MS patients were grouped by phylogenetic analysis into a cluster of related CDR3 sequences, suggesting a possible repertoire-level signature. No identical CDR3 amino acid sequences were found to be shared among expanded clones across subjects, suggesting that TCR-beta repertoires were private in all groups.

Unsorted PBMC libraries were generated from 2 million PBMCs stored in RNAlater at -80 °C until RNA extraction. The multiple sclerosis patients were enrolled in a US clinical protocol that evaluated disease progression with magnetic resonance imaging. PBMCs were separated from peripheral blood using Ficoll-Hypaque density gradient centrifugation and then cryopreserved in liquid nitrogen. Trimming accounts for 5 bases at V and 8 bases at J, while the number of junction bases matched to no gene is 2. Based on the germline V gene (reference sequence), the CDR1 and CDR2 sequences are SEHNR and FQNEAQ. There are 12 amino acids in the CDR3, from cysteine to phenylalanine inclusive. Kept here is only the CDR3 DNA, which spans 36 bases and is read in frame from base 1. This clonotype was observed at least ten times. The antigen it binds to is not known. No base quality information exists; no much larger clone differs at one position.

cDNA synthesis used template-switch 5'RACE with a primer carrying a 10-nucleotide random unique molecular identifier tagging each TCR transcript. Each sequencing run produced over 170 million TCR-beta sequences covering 15-18 subjects. The RNeasy kit was used to extract total RNA. TCR-beta VDJ regions were amplified with primers for the TCR constant region and the 5'RACE anchor, using the KAPA Real-time Library Amplification kit. Sample indexes and Illumina adaptors were added in a first PCR, after which library yield was increased in a second PCR. After Ampure bead purification, the TCR product of roughly 650 bp was size-selected on a 2% E-gel SizeSelection system. Before pooling, library quality was assessed on a Bioanalyzer, concentration was determined with Qubit, and library quantification was performed with the Kapa Library Quantification kit. An Illumina HiSeq 2500 sequenced the libraries paired-end 2 x 150 bp. To increase sequence diversity, about 25-31% phiX was spiked into each library pool. The published analysis was carried out like this. The quality-filtered reads were processed with the UMI-based MiGEC pipeline, whose error correction step removed more than 75% of the raw TCR sequences. VDJ genes were aligned to IMGT germline references, and clonotypes were defined by unique CDR3 amino acid sequence plus V-J genes. Clonal expansion, Shannon diversity and CDR3 relatedness (CalcPairwiseDistances, ClusterSamples) were evaluated with VDJtools, and phylogenetic trees were built with CLCbio workbench. Using coefficient-of-variation modelling across technical triplicates, the study counted a clone as expanded if it had at least 8 unique UMIs. TCRdb reprocessed the public reads (quality trimming at Q25 with fastp, clone calling with MiXCR) and kept in-frame beta chains. Here each entry gathers all rows of one CDR3 protein and keeps the most common genes and DNA. These V and J calls derive from TCRdb rather than the authors' analysis. The sample contains about 66,000 distinct CDR3 sequences, approximately 4.6% of them found a single time. The top ten constitute roughly 2.4% of the sample.

The chain employs TRBV7-9 and TRBJ1-3, with TRBD1 identical over 8 junction bases. The sample taken for sequencing was PBMCs. The source of this sequence is a woman aged 70 to 79 with multiple sclerosis. The bases read TGTGCCAGCAGCGGGACAGGTGACACCATATATTTT. Translated, it gives CASSGTGDTIYF.